This TCR beta chain appears in the sequencing data of a study of T-cell memory formation after mild COVID-19. Study-level points and caveats: That cross-reactive memory joined was suggested by some responding clones appearing in pre-infection memory. What remained unconfirmed was the SARS-CoV-2 specificity of second-wave clones peaking on day 37.

Using constant-segment primers, 5'RACE produced TCR alpha and TCR beta cDNA libraries carrying sample barcodes and UMIs. TCRdb re-called the 5' RACE reads through MiXCR, storing one row per CDR3 protein. The sample lists a few hundred thousand distinct CDR3 sequences, approximately 19% occurring once. The CDR3 consists of 15 residues. V trimming: 1 base; J trimming: 4 bases; junction bases outside the gene matches: 5. Germline CDR1 reads SGHAT; CDR2 reads FQNNGV. There are a few counts of this clonotype. Its antigen is still unknown. Material: PBMCs or a T cell subset sorted from them (not recorded which). The gene calls are TRBV11-2 and TRBJ2-5; TRBD2 agrees at 8 bases. This TCR came from a man younger than 35 who had mild COVID-19 (a few samples of this study predate the infection). Cell type and time point are not known. The CDR3 DNA reads TGTGCCAGCAGCTTAGCGGGGACTAGTGTAGAGACCCAGTACTTC. Translation gives CASSLAGTSVETQYF. Using reference TRBV11-2 and TRBJ2-5 for the parts outside the CDR3, the full variable domain is EAGVAQSPRYKIIEKRQSVAFWCNPISGHATLYWYQQILGQGPKLLIQFQNNGVVDDSQLPKDRFSAERLKGVDSTLKIQPAKLEDSAVYLCASSLAGTSVETQYFGPGTRLLVL.